The present T cell receptor beta chain was sequenced within a study of Ad26.COV2.S vaccination and SARS-CoV-2 variants (dated by TCRdb to the early 2020s). In the study overall: Donors in the vaccine arm were drawn from COV1001, a phase I-IIa trial of Ad26.COV2.S in healthy adults that was multicentre, randomized, double-blind and placebo-controlled. Ad26.COV2.S was administered intramuscularly at a dose of 5x10^10 or 1x10^11 viral particles, either as one shot or as two shots given 56 days apart. The specificity and breadth of SARS-CoV-2-reactive T cell receptors after Ad26.COV2.S vaccination were assessed by TCRbeta repertoire sequencing. A total of some 30 samples were included in the TCR-sequenced set, comprising about 20 Ad26.COV2.S vaccine recipients, 5 placebo recipients and 8 SARS-CoV-2 convalescent individuals. Trial participants were randomized into five groups of five: low-dose or high-dose Ad26.COV2.S given once or twice, or placebo on both occasions. Throughout the experiments and outcome assessment, investigators stayed blinded to trial group allocation. What the research found in general, with its limitations: Non-spike TCR breadth was comparable between vaccine and placebo recipients, consistent with the vaccine containing only spike. Ad26.COV2.S recipients had higher spike-specific TCR breadth than placebo recipients (P = 0.0014). After vaccination, spike-specific CD8+ and CD4+ T cell responses were reported to show substantial breadth. The authors noted that total T cell responses may have been underestimated by the TCR breadth and depth analyses. The study was not powered to compare responses between vaccine doses or regimens.

The immunoSEQ Assay was the method used to sequence TCRbeta CDR3 regions. After extraction, genomic DNA underwent amplification by bias-controlled multiplex PCR, followed by high-throughput sequencing. As for the original processing: To quantify the absolute abundance of every unique TCRbeta CDR3 region, sequences were collapsed and filtered. T cell fraction was estimated by normalization of TCRbeta template counts to usable DNA, with usable DNA being measured through amplification of reference genes present in all nucleated cells. Repertoire TCRs were annotated as SARS-CoV-2-specific when V gene, CDR3 amino acid sequence and J gene were exactly matched to a known reactive TCR set. The reference SARS-CoV-2 TCR set was derived from MIRA and filtered for enrichment in COVID-19-positive ImmuneCODE repertoires, a step that removed public or cross-reactive TCRs. Using the MIRA antigens, annotated TCRs were further analysed by specific ORF or by position within an ORF. Breadth was defined as the number of annotated unique rearrangements divided by the total number of unique productive rearrangements, and depth was defined as the summed frequency of the annotated unique rearrangements. Two-sided Wilcoxon rank-sum tests were used to compare TCR breadth between groups. In TCRdb, the immuneACCESS table is reduced to in-frame sequences with V and J assigned. These tables do not hold every clone; where another copy was compared, an unresolved V gene accounts for under half, and the others remain unexplained. The V and J calls and the clone size are those of that table, but D and trimming were determined from the DNA. This sample gives 400,000 to 500,000 clones in total; about 88% of them show up just once. Together, the top ten hold 2.5% of the sample.

Sample treatment or condition, as interpreted from the label and publication: over 15 received Ad26.COV2.S at low or high dose, single or two shots; 5 received placebo; per-sample allocation not given. For vaccine and placebo recipients, repertoires were sequenced using samples collected on day 63 after the first injection. In Cohort 1b, about two dozen adults aged 18-55 years were enrolled at a single site in Boston, USA, between 29 July and 7 August 2020. Ad26.COV2.S was a replication-incompetent adenovirus type 26 vector that expressed a prefusion-stabilized SARS-CoV-2 spike protein derived from the original Wuhan strain. The V end loses 1 base and the J end loses 8 bases, and a stretch of 11 bases separates them. The CDR3, from cysteine to phenylalanine, totals 13 residues. Of the read, only the CDR3 DNA is kept; its 39 bases are in frame from base 1. From the germline V gene (reference sequence), CDR1 is LGHDT and CDR2 is YNNKEL.

As to this clone: Its antigen is still unknown. The record has no base qualities; no much larger clone is one base away.

Sequencing used peripheral blood, obtained in a trial of Ad26.COV2.S vaccine versus placebo. The source is a person between 18 and 65 years old who received the Ad26.COV2.S COVID-19 vaccine or a placebo. This sequence uses TRBV3-1 (or the pseudogene TRBV3-2) and TRBJ1-2, with the D segment identity uncertain. The CDR3 protein is CASSQVTDEGYTF. The nucleotides are TGTGCCAGCAGCCAAGTAACCGATGAGGGCTACACCTTC.